Below, 32 T cell receptor beta chains from the same sample are listed, as sequenced in a study of T-cell reconstitution after alpha-beta-depleted transplantation in children. Library preparation (for TCRbeta) was performed with unique molecular identifiers. TCRdb used MiXCR to reprocess the PCR reads, holding one entry per CDR3 protein. The data contain approximately 630,000 distinct CDR3 sequences, 13% of them singletons. Material: PBMCs, obtained before TCRalphabeta/CD19-depleted stem cell transplant. The receptors were sampled from a girl under 10 years old with congenital amegakaryocytic thrombocytopenia, due to receive a stem cell transplant.

This clonotype has a count of ten or more. The chain couples TRBV6-5 to TRBJ1-4; unclear D gene. CDR3 size: 14 residues. Germline assignment: CDR1 MNHEY and CDR2 SVGAGI. Trimming stripped 6 bases from V and 6 bases from J, with 14 bases between. The CDR3 loop reads CASSYLGRDEKLFF. The CDR3 nucleotides read TGTGCCAGCAGCTACCTAGGACGGGATGAAAAACTGTTTTTT.

The rearrangement links TRBV7-9 to TRBJ2-1; 7 positions agree with TRBD2. CDR3 length equals 15 residues. J was trimmed by 2 bases and V by 6 bases; bases with no gene match: 7. The V gene's germline CDR1 is SEHNR and CDR2 FQNEAQ (reference sequence). The CDR3 loop reads CASRLPSGTYNEQFF. Written as DNA, the CDR3 is TGTGCCAGCAGATTGCCTAGCGGAACCTACAATGAGCAGTTCTTC.

This clonotype appeared many times. The chain links TRBV12-3 or TRBV12-4 to TRBJ2-1, with D maybe TRBD2 (6 bases). The ends were cut back, 5 bases at V and 15 bases at J, with 17 bases in the middle. This CDR3 contains 12 residues. This CDR3 is CASSTGLPHGFF. CDR3 nucleotide sequence: TGTGCCAGCAGTACGGGACTTCCTCACGGGTTCTTC.

At least ten counts were recorded for this clonotype. V is TRBV10-3 and J is TRBJ1-6; D might be TRBD1 (6 bases). Germline assignment: CDR1 ENHRY and CDR2 SYGVKD. V dropped 6 bases and J dropped 9 bases, with 15 bases sitting between them. The CDR3 is 14 residues long. Here the CDR3 DNA reads TGTGCCATCAGCCGGACAGAAGGGGGTTCACCCCTCCACTTT. Translation: CAISRTEGGSPLHF.

This chain links TRBV5-1 with TRBJ1-1; no clear D. CDR1 SGHRS and CDR2 YFSETQ come from the germline V gene. The CDR3 consists of 14 residues. The V and J ends lost 1 base and 6 bases respectively, with 13 bases between them. The CDR3 is CASSLSTLNSEAFF. The CDR3, as DNA: TGCGCCAGCAGCTTGTCCACTCTCAACTCTGAAGCTTTCTTT.

Many counts were recorded for this clonotype. V is TRBV21-1 and J is TRBJ2-3; no DNA check was done on the table's D call, TRBD2. TRBV21-1 is a documented pseudogene. The CDR3 has 17 residues. The CDR3 is CASSSNGQREGEDTQYF. Written as DNA, the CDR3 is TGTGCCAGCAGCTCCAATGGCCAGCGGGAGGGCGAAGATACGCAGTATTTT.

V is TRBV28 and J is TRBJ2-1; 9 bases line up with TRBD2. The V segment lost 2 bases and the J segment 5 bases; nucleotides outside the gene matches: 7. CDR1 MDHEN and CDR2 SYDVKM come from the germline V gene. The CDR3 runs 16 residues. As DNA, the CDR3 is TGTGCCAGCAGTTTAAGGGCGGGAGGGCCTCACAATGAGCAGTTCTTC. As protein: CASSLRAGGPHNEQFF.

This clonotype was seen at least ten times. The rearrangement joins TRBV5-1 to TRBJ2-1; TRBD2 agrees at 7 bases. CDR1 and CDR2 (germline): SGHRS, YFSETQ. The V gene end was trimmed by 5 bases and the J gene end by 7 bases; junction bases not matched to a gene: 21. The CDR3 length is 18 residues. The CDR3 region has the DNA TGCGCCAGCAGATTATCTAGCGGTCCCGGACGCTTCCGGAATGAGCAGTTCTTC. The encoded protein is CASRLSSGPGRFRNEQFF.

The chain uses TRBV6-1 and TRBJ1-5; tentatively, D is TRBD1 (6 bases). The V and J ends lost 6 bases and 5 bases respectively, with 14 bases between them. The CDR3 is 14 amino acids. Germline CDR1 MNHNS, CDR2 SASEGT. For the CDR3, the DNA is TGTGCCAGCAGCCAGGGGCAAGTATATCAGCCCCAGCATTTT. Amino acids: CASSQGQVYQPQHF.

Concerning this clonotype itself: The junction departs from the called germline gene at one end, perhaps through a read error. V and J are TRBV20-1 and TRBJ2-7; TRBD2 matches 16 bases. The CDR3 is 17 residues long. The germline CDR1 and CDR2 sequences are DFQATT and SNEGSKA (reference sequence). Here the CDR3 DNA reads TGCTGTGCTAGTCGCGGGACTAGCGGGAGGGGAGGCTACGAGCAGTACTTC. Its translation is CCASRGTSGRGGYEQYF.

This clonotype was counted between two and nine times. DNA of the CDR3: TGCAGCGCCCATGGTGGGCTAGCGGGTGGCGATGAGCAGTTCTTC. Encoded protein: CSAHGGLAGGDEQFF. V is TRBV29-1 and J is TRBJ2-1, with TRBD2 matching over 8 bases. This CDR3 has 15 amino acids. Germline CDR1 SQVTM, CDR2 ANQGSEA. The V segment lost 7 bases and the J segment 8 bases; nucleotides outside the gene matches: 16.

Note on this clonotype: Since a much larger clone is just one base distant, this may be a read error. The V call is TRBV20-1, the J call TRBJ1-3; the D gene is possibly TRBD1 (5 bases). The CDR3 has 15 amino acids. Germline V lookup: CDR1 DFQATT, CDR2 SNEGSKA (reference sequence). CDR3 sequence: CSVREGFYSGNTIYF. The CDR3, as DNA: TGCAGTGTTAGAGAGGGGTTCTACTCTGGAAACACCATATATTTT.

This clonotype was detected only a few times. The chain recombines TRBV7-7 with TRBJ2-1; the D gene is possibly TRBD2 (6 bases). There are 15 residues in the CDR3. Germline V lookup: CDR1 SSHAT, CDR2 FNYEAQ (reference sequence). V lost 4 bases to trimming and J lost 1 base, with 11 bases between them. CDR3: CASSYSGDSYNEQFF. The CDR3 DNA sequence: TGTGCCAGCAGCTATAGCGGAGATTCCTACAATGAGCAGTTCTTC.

The chain carries TRBV5-1 and TRBJ1-2; D gene uncertain. The CDR3 spans 13 residues. Trimming stripped 0 bases from V and 7 bases from J, with 10 bases between. Germline CDR1 is SGHRS and CDR2 is YFSETQ. In DNA, the CDR3 is TGCGCCAGCAGCTTGGCGAGTACGTCTGGCTACACCTTC. Its protein is CASSLASTSGYTF.

This clonotype was counted between two and nine times. The rearrangement links TRBV20-1 to TRBJ2-1; no firm D call. CDR3 length: 16 amino acids. Germline loops: CDR1 DFQATT, CDR2 SNEGSKA (reference sequence). Trimming removed 3 bases from V and 0 bases from J, with 15 bases in between. The CDR3 reads CSASWQAPSSYNEQFF. In DNA, the CDR3 is TGCAGTGCTAGTTGGCAGGCCCCAAGCTCCTACAATGAGCAGTTCTTC.

This clonotype was recorded at least ten times. CDR3 protein: CASSPAGQGWIWVNEQFF. The CDR3 DNA reads as TGTGCCAGCAGTCCAGCGGGACAGGGTTGGATTTGGGTCAATGAGCAGTTCTTC. The rearrangement joins TRBV12-3 or TRBV12-4 to TRBJ2-1; 9 bases are a match to TRBD1. J was trimmed by 6 bases and V by 5 bases; bases with no gene match: 17. The CDR3 length is 18 residues.

The chain joins TRBV6-4 to TRBJ2-5; D not resolved. V lost 4 bases and J lost 5, with 14 bases in between. The CDR3 has 14 amino acids. Germline V gene lookup returns CDR1 MRHNA and CDR2 SNTAGT. The CDR3, as DNA: TGTGCCAGCAGTGCCCGAGATGGAATCGAGACCCAGTACTTC. As protein: CASSARDGIETQYF.

This chain joins TRBV7-9 and TRBJ1-2; 9 bases map to TRBD1. Germline assignment: CDR1 SEHNR and CDR2 FQNEAQ (reference sequence). V trimming: 2 bases; J trimming: 2 bases; junction bases outside the gene matches: 9. The CDR3 extends over 17 amino acids. The CDR3 DNA sequence: TGTGCCAGCAGCTTAATCGGGACAGGGACCTCCAACTATGGCTACACCTTC. Translating gives CASSLIGTGTSNYGYTF.

This clonotype has just a few counts. This CDR3 is CASSLTSGFSYEQYF. CDR3 sequence (DNA): TGTGCCAGCAGCTTGACTAGCGGATTCTCCTACGAGCAGTACTTC. The chain couples TRBV7-9 to TRBJ2-7; 9 bases are a match to TRBD2. Germline V gene lookup returns CDR1 SEHNR and CDR2 FQNEAQ (reference sequence). J lost 0 bases, V lost 3 bases, and 3 bases had no gene match. This CDR3 spans 15 amino acids.

This clonotype has a single count. The V and J genes are TRBV14 and TRBJ1-2; TRBD1 matches at 10 bases. CDR3 length: 16 amino acids. Trimming took 4 bases from V and 7 from J; bases not matched to a gene: 12. Germline V lookup: CDR1 SGHDN, CDR2 FVKESK. The CDR3 region has the DNA TGTGCCAGCAGCCCCATGGGACAGGGGCTCCTCTTTGGCTACACCTTC. Its protein is CASSPMGQGLLFGYTF.

This clonotype was seen many times. V is TRBV5-6 and J is TRBJ2-4; a possible D gene is TRBD2 (6 bases). There are 15 residues in the CDR3. The V end lost 0 bases, the J end lost 8 bases, and 15 bases lay between the germline ends. The germline gives CDR1 SGHDT, CDR2 YYEEEE. For the CDR3, the DNA is TGTGCCAGCAGCTTGGGCGGGGTAGCAATAGACATTCAGTACTTC. This sequence encodes CASSLGGVAIDIQYF.

This clonotype has ten or more counts. Here the CDR3 reads CASSLTGVNSPLHF. The CDR3 DNA is TGTGCCAGCAGCTTAACAGGAGTGAACTCACCCCTCCACTTT. The V and J genes are TRBV7-3 and TRBJ1-6; D is unresolved. Germline V gives CDR1 SGHTA, CDR2 FQGTGA. Trimming took 0 bases from V and 10 from J, leaving 10 bases between them. This CDR3 is 14 amino acids long.

This clonotype has at least ten counts. This sequence joins TRBV20-1 and TRBJ1-6, with 7 bases fitting TRBD1. The V and J ends lost 0 bases and 7 bases, in that order; junction bases with no gene match: 6. The CDR3 runs to 15 residues. CDR1 and CDR2 (germline): DFQATT, SNEGSKA (reference sequence). CDR3 protein: CSARDFDRDNSPLHF. The CDR3, as DNA: TGCAGTGCTAGAGATTTTGACAGGGACAATTCACCCCTCCACTTT.

This clonotype was counted ten times or more. The chain is built from TRBV5-1 and TRBJ1-2; D might be TRBD1 (5 bases). This CDR3 has 14 amino acids. Trimming took 4 bases from V and 4 from J, leaving 14 bases between them. Germline lookup yields CDR1 SGHRS and CDR2 YFSETQ. The CDR3 DNA reads TGCGCCAGCAGCATTGAAGGGGCAACCTATGGCTACACCTTC. It yields the protein CASSIEGATYGYTF.

This clonotype has ten or more counts. J is TRBJ1-2 and V is TRBV20-1; tentative D call: TRBD1 (6 bases). V lost 2 bases and J 8 bases, leaving 21 bases between the germline ends. CDR3 size: 15 residues. Germline CDR1 DFQATT, CDR2 SNEGSKA (reference sequence). The CDR3 DNA reads TGCAGTGCTAGAAAGGCGACAGGAAGGGGAACCGGCTACACCTTC. As protein: CSARKATGRGTGYTF.

This clonotype was seen only a few times. The J gene is TRBJ2-3, the V gene TRBV29-1; D may match TRBD1 or TRBD2 (5 bases each). The V end was cut by 6 bases, the J end by 5 bases, with 9 bases between. The CDR3 sequence is 11 residues long. Germline-derived CDR1 and CDR2 are SQVTM and ANQGSEA. CDR3 nucleotides: TGCAGCGTGGGGGACGGAGATACGCAGTATTTT. It is translated as CSVGDGDTQYF.

This chain links TRBV9 with TRBJ2-6; no firm D call. CDR3 length: 16 residues. Trimming removed 0 bases at V and 0 bases at J, with 7 bases between. Germline CDR1 SGDLS, CDR2 YYNGEE. The CDR3 DNA reads as TGTGCCAGCAGCGTAGGACGGTACTCTGGGGCCAACGTCCTGACTTTC. Translation gives CASSVGRYSGANVLTF.

A note on this clonotype: One end of the junction is discordant with germline, which a read error may explain. The gene calls are TRBV20-1 and TRBJ2-7; possible D gene TRBD1, 5 bases. The CDR3 length is 12 residues. Germline CDR1 is DFQATT and CDR2 is SNEGSKA (reference sequence). CDR3: CRAKTATYEQYF. CDR3 coding DNA: TGCAGGGCTAAGACAGCAACCTACGAGCAGTACTTC.

This chain uses TRBV18 with TRBJ1-3, with D uncertain. The CDR3 contains 15 residues. Trimming stripped 1 base from V and 4 bases from J, with 11 bases between. In germline, CDR1 is KGHSH, CDR2 LQKENI. CDR3 DNA sequence: TGTGCCAGCTCACCACGAGCTGATCCGGGAAACACCATATATTTT. It is translated as CASSPRADPGNTIYF.

This clonotype was observed a few times. CDR3 nucleotide sequence: TGTGCCAGCAGCCCCTCATGGGGCCCCTTCTACAATGAGCAGTTCTTC. Translated, it gives CASSPSWGPFYNEQFF. This chain joins TRBV7-2 and TRBJ2-1; the D gene is possibly TRBD1 (5 bases). The germline V and J ends were trimmed by 5 bases and 3 bases, with 17 bases remaining between them. The germline gives CDR1 SGHTA, CDR2 FQGNSA. CDR3 length: 16 amino acids. The complete variable domain, with remaining parts taken from reference TRBV7-2 and TRBJ2-1, reads GAGVSQSPSNKVTEKGKDVELRCDPISGHTALYWYRQSLGQGLEFLIYFQGNSAPDKSGLPSDRFSAERTGGSVSTLTIQRTQQEDSAVYLCASSPSWGPFYNEQFFGPGTRLTVL.

With respect to this clonotype: A clone one base away is much larger, so this may be a read error. This rearrangement joins TRBV11-2 to TRBJ2-1; D unresolved. This CDR3 has 13 residues. Germline V CDR1 and CDR2: SGHAT, FQNNGV. V lost 2 bases and J 4 bases, leaving 6 bases between the germline ends. Written as DNA, the CDR3 is TGTGCCAGCAGCTTACGCCCGTACAATGAGCAGTTCTTC. Translated: CASSLRPYNEQFF.

This clonotype was observed many times. V usage is TRBV7-9 and J usage is TRBJ1-5; TRBD1 might be the D (6 bases). The V gene lost 5 bases and the J gene lost 0 bases, with 17 bases spanning the gap. CDR1 is SEHNR and CDR2 is FQNEAQ in the germline V gene (reference sequence). The CDR3 spans 17 residues. The CDR3 DNA follows: TGTGCCAGCAGCCCCACCTGGGACACAAATAGCAATCAGCCCCAGCATTTT. It yields the protein CASSPTWDTNSNQPQHF.